This entry lists 2 T cell receptor beta chains sequenced from one sample in a study of shared clonotypes between healthy human individuals. The method was immunoSEQ multiplex PCR; TCRdb's version includes in-frame clones alone and lacks a portion of them. Counted here are around 580,000 clones, roughly 98% occurring once; the ten biggest clones make up 0.3%. The naive CD8 population came from CD45RO-negative cells selected for CCR7, without terminally differentiated effector memory CD45RA+ cells. Sequenced: naive CD8+ T cells sorted from blood. The source of these receptors is a man aged 25 to 40 in good health.

The DNA for the CDR3 is TGTGCCAGCAGCTTATCCCCTAGCGGAAGTGCTAGCACAGATACGCAGTATTTT. Amino acid sequence: CASSLSPSGSASTDTQYF. The chain joins TRBV7-9 to TRBJ2-3; TRBD2 agrees at 7 bases. CDR3 length equals 18 residues. J gave up 0 bases and V 2 bases, and 11 bases lay outside the gene matches. Germline V gene sequence: CDR1 SEHNR, CDR2 FQNEAQ (reference sequence).

As to this clone: A much larger clone is a single base away; this may be a read error. In the same sample, other DNA sequences code for this CDR3. The rearrangement joins TRBV6-5 to TRBJ2-7; weak D call: TRBD2 (5 bases). Germline values: CDR1 MNHEY, CDR2 SVGAGI. The V and J ends lost 5 bases and 5 bases respectively, with 10 bases between them. The CDR3 is 12 amino acids. The CDR3 sequence is CASSEGGHEQYF. The CDR3 DNA reads as TGTGCCAGCAGTGAAGGAGGCCACGAGCAGTACTTC.